A selection of T cell receptor beta chains follows, all from one sample in a study of blood T cell repertoires in COVID-19. Assay: immunoSEQ multiplex PCR; the TCRdb copy retains only in-frame clones and omits some. The sample carries about 120,000 clones, just over 70% recorded once. Sequenced input: peripheral blood. Receptor source: a human donor with acute or convalescent COVID-19. The donor label of this sample is uncertain. The CDR3 runs from the conserved cysteine through the conserved F or W. Fields, in order: J gene, clone size, V gene, D gene, CDR3 DNA, CDR3 protein. D genes are given only for firm matches. Where a row states a size, it is once, few, many or the class of an expanded clone; other rows omit it.

>TRBJ2-2|NA|TRBV24-1|NA
TGTGCCACCAGTGATTCGTCTAAGAACACCGGGGAGCTGTTTTTT
CATSDSSKNTGELFF
>TRBJ2-1|NA|TRBV5-4|NA
TGTGCCAGCAGCTTGGCCGTCAGGGTGGCAGACAATGAGCAGTTCTTC
CASSLAVRVADNEQFF
>TRBJ1-1|NA|TRBV28|NA
TGTGCCAGCAGTTCCCCGACAGCCACTGAAGCTTTCTTT
CASSSPTATEAFF
>TRBJ1-5|few|TRBV12-3/TRBV12-4|NA
TGTGCCAGCAATTACGGGGGGAATCAGCCCCAGCATTTT
CASNYGGNQPQHF
>TRBJ1-1|NA|TRBV5-1|NA
TGCGCCAGCAGCTTGAGGGCTGACAGCCCGAACACTGAAGCTTTCTTT
CASSLRADSPNTEAFF
>TRBJ1-1|NA|TRBV6-5|TRBD1
TGTGCCAGCAGCAGGACAGGGGGAGTGAAGGCTTTCTTT
CASSRTGGVKAFF
>TRBJ2-1|NA|TRBV4-1|NA
TGCGCCAGCAGCCAAGCCGAACTCTCCTACAATGAGCAGTTCTTC
CASSQAELSYNEQFF
>TRBJ1-1|once|TRBV19|NA
TGTGCCAGTAGTCCTCAGAAGAACACTGAAGCTTTCTTT
CASSPQKNTEAFF
>TRBJ1-3|NA|TRBV4-1|NA
TGCGCCAGCAGCCAAGACCGGGGATTAGGAAACACCATATATTTT
CASSQDRGLGNTIYF
>TRBJ2-2|NA|TRBV18|TRBD1
TGTGCCAGCTCACCGGCGACAGGGGTCGGGGAGCTGTTTTTT
CASSPATGVGELFF
>TRBJ2-4|NA|TRBV4-1|NA
TGCGCCAGCAGCCAAGTGGGGAGAGGAGCCAAAAACATTCAGTACTTC
CASSQVGRGAKNIQYF
>TRBJ1-3|NA|TRBV4-1|TRBD1
TGCGCCAGCAGCCACCGCGCAGGGGGTTTTGGAAACACCATATATTTT
CASSHRAGGFGNTIYF
>TRBJ2-2|NA|TRBV2|TRBD2
TGTGCCAGCAGCCCGTCTAGCGGGGGATCCGGGGAGCTGTTTTTT
CASSPSSGGSGELFF
>TRBJ1-2|NA|TRBV4-2|NA
TGTGCCAGCAGCCAAGATTATCGGACTGACATTTATGGCTACACCTTC
CASSQDYRTDIYGYTF
>TRBJ1-2|NA|TRBV5-1|NA
TGCGCCAGCAGCTCTGTACTGGGCGGGATGGTTGGCTACACCTTC
CASSSVLGGMVGYTF
>TRBJ1-1|NA|TRBV2|NA
TGTGCCAGCAGGACCAGGGAAGGATTGGGCTTCATTGAAGCTTTCTTT
CASRTREGLGFIEAFF
>TRBJ1-1|NA|TRBV14|NA
TGTGCCAGCAGCCAGGGGACCTACTGGGGGCTGAACACTGAAGCTTTCTTT
CASSQGTYWGLNTEAFF
>TRBJ1-2|NA|TRBV18|TRBD1
TGTGCCAGCAATAACAGGGGAAACCTCCTCTATGGCTACACCTTC
CASNNRGNLLYGYTF
>TRBJ1-1|once|TRBV2|NA
TGTGCCAGCAGTGAAGCCTGGGGGCGAAGAGGGGAAGCTTTCTTT
CASSEAWGRRGEAFF
>TRBJ1-6|once|TRBV6-5|NA
TGTGCCAGCAGTTACGCCGGGAGAAGGGGTTCACCCCTCCACTTT
CASSYAGRRGSPLHF
>TRBJ2-7|NA|TRBV29-1|TRBD1
TGCAGCGTTGAACTACCGGACAGGGCGAGCGAGCAGTACTTC
CSVELPDRASEQYF
>TRBJ2-1|NA|TRBV9|NA
TGTGCCAGCAGCGAGTCGGGACTTACCTTATACAATGAGCAGTTCTTC
CASSESGLTLYNEQFF
>TRBJ2-5|once|TRBV4-1|TRBD2
TGCGCCAGCAGCCAACTGGGACTAGCGGGGAGGGAGACCCAGTACTTC
CASSQLGLAGRETQYF
>TRBJ2-2|NA|TRBV7-3|NA
TGTGCCAGCAGCTTACAGGGGTTGAACACCGGGGAGCTGTTTTTT
CASSLQGLNTGELFF
>TRBJ2-5|NA|TRBV19|TRBD1
TGTGCCAGTAGTACCGGGACAGGGGGCCCTCTAACCCAGTACTTC
CASSTGTGGPLTQYF
>TRBJ1-2|NA|TRBV9|NA
TGTGCCAGCAGCGTAGGCAGGGGCGGCTACACCTTC
CASSVGRGGYTF
>TRBJ1-1|NA|TRBV7-8|TRBD1
TGTGCCAGCAGCTTAGAGGTATTCAGGGGGGACAGTGAAGCTTTCTTT
CASSLEVFRGDSEAFF
>TRBJ2-7|NA|TRBV11-2|TRBD1
TGTGCCAGCAGCTTAGGGACCTGGGACAGGGGCTACGAGCAGTACTTC
CASSLGTWDRGYEQYF
>TRBJ2-5|NA|TRBV7-2|TRBD2
TGTGCCAGCAGCGTCCGGGGACTAGGAGAGGAGACCCAGTACTTC
CASSVRGLGEETQYF
>TRBJ2-7|NA|TRBV15|TRBD2
TGTGCCACCAGCAGGGGACTATCCTACGAGCAGTACTTC
CATSRGLSYEQYF
>TRBJ1-1|NA|TRBV6-1|NA
TGTGCCAGCAGTGAAGGAGCGAGAGCTTTCTTT
CASSEGARAFF
>TRBJ2-5|NA|TRBV10-3|TRBD2
TGTGCCATCAGTCAGGGACTAGCGGGAGACCAAGAGACCCAGTACTTC
CAISQGLAGDQETQYF
>TRBJ1-3|NA|TRBV12-5|NA
TGTGCTAGTGGCCCACTGGGTCAGGAGGGGAACACCATATATTTT
CASGPLGQEGNTIYF
>TRBJ2-3|NA|TRBV5-1|NA
TGCGCCAGCAGCCAAGGAGGCGGCGGGGATACGCAGTATTTT
CASSQGGGGDTQYF
>TRBJ1-1|NA|TRBV27|NA
TGTGCCAGCAGTCTGGGAGGGGTGACTGAAGCTTTCTTT
CASSLGGVTEAFF
>TRBJ1-4|NA|TRBV9|NA
TGTGCCAGCAGCGTAGGGATGGGCAGACGTAATGAAAAACTGTTTTTT
CASSVGMGRRNEKLFF
>TRBJ1-2|NA|TRBV5-5|NA
TGTGCCAGCAGCTTATCAGGAAACTATGGCTACACCTTC
CASSLSGNYGYTF
>TRBJ1-2|NA|TRBV29-1|NA
TGCAGCGTCGCCGACATGAACTATGGCTACACCTTC
CSVADMNYGYTF
>TRBJ2-1|NA|TRBV6-1|NA
TGTGCCAGCAGTGCCACGTCCGGGGGCTCCTACAATGAGCAGTTCTTC
CASSATSGGSYNEQFF
>TRBJ2-3|NA|TRBV11-3|NA
TGTGCCAGCAGCCGACGCGGGGTCACAGATACGCAGTATTTT
CASSRRGVTDTQYF
>TRBJ2-1|NA|TRBV7-2|TRBD1
TGTGCCAGCAGCCCGGACAGGGGAGGCTACAATGAGCAGTTCTTC
CASSPDRGGYNEQFF
>TRBJ1-1|many|TRBV6-1|TRBD1
TGTGCCAGCAGTGACCCCGGGACAGGGGTCACTGAAGCTTTCTTT
CASSDPGTGVTEAFF
>TRBJ2-3|NA|TRBV4-2|TRBD2
TGTGCCAGCAGCCGCGGACTAGATAAAACAGATACGCAGTATTTT
CASSRGLDKTDTQYF
>TRBJ1-5|NA|TRBV18|TRBD1
TGTGCCAGCTCACCGGACAGGGGGCCGAATCAGCCCCAGCATTTT
CASSPDRGPNQPQHF